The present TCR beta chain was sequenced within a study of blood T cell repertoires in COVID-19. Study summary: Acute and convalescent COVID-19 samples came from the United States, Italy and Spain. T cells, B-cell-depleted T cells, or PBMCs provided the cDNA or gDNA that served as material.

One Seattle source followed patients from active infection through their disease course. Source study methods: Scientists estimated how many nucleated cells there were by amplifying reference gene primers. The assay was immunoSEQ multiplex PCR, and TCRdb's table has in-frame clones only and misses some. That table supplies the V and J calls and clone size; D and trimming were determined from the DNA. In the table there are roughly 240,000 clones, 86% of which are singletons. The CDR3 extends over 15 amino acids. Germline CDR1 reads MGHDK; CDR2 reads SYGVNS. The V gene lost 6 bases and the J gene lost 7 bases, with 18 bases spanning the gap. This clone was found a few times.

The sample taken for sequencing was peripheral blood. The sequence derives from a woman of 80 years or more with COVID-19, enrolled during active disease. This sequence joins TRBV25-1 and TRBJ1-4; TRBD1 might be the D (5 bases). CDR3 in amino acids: CASREEGDWGEKLFF. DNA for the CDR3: TGTGCCAGCAGGGAGGAAGGGGACTGGGGTGAAAAACTGTTTTTT.